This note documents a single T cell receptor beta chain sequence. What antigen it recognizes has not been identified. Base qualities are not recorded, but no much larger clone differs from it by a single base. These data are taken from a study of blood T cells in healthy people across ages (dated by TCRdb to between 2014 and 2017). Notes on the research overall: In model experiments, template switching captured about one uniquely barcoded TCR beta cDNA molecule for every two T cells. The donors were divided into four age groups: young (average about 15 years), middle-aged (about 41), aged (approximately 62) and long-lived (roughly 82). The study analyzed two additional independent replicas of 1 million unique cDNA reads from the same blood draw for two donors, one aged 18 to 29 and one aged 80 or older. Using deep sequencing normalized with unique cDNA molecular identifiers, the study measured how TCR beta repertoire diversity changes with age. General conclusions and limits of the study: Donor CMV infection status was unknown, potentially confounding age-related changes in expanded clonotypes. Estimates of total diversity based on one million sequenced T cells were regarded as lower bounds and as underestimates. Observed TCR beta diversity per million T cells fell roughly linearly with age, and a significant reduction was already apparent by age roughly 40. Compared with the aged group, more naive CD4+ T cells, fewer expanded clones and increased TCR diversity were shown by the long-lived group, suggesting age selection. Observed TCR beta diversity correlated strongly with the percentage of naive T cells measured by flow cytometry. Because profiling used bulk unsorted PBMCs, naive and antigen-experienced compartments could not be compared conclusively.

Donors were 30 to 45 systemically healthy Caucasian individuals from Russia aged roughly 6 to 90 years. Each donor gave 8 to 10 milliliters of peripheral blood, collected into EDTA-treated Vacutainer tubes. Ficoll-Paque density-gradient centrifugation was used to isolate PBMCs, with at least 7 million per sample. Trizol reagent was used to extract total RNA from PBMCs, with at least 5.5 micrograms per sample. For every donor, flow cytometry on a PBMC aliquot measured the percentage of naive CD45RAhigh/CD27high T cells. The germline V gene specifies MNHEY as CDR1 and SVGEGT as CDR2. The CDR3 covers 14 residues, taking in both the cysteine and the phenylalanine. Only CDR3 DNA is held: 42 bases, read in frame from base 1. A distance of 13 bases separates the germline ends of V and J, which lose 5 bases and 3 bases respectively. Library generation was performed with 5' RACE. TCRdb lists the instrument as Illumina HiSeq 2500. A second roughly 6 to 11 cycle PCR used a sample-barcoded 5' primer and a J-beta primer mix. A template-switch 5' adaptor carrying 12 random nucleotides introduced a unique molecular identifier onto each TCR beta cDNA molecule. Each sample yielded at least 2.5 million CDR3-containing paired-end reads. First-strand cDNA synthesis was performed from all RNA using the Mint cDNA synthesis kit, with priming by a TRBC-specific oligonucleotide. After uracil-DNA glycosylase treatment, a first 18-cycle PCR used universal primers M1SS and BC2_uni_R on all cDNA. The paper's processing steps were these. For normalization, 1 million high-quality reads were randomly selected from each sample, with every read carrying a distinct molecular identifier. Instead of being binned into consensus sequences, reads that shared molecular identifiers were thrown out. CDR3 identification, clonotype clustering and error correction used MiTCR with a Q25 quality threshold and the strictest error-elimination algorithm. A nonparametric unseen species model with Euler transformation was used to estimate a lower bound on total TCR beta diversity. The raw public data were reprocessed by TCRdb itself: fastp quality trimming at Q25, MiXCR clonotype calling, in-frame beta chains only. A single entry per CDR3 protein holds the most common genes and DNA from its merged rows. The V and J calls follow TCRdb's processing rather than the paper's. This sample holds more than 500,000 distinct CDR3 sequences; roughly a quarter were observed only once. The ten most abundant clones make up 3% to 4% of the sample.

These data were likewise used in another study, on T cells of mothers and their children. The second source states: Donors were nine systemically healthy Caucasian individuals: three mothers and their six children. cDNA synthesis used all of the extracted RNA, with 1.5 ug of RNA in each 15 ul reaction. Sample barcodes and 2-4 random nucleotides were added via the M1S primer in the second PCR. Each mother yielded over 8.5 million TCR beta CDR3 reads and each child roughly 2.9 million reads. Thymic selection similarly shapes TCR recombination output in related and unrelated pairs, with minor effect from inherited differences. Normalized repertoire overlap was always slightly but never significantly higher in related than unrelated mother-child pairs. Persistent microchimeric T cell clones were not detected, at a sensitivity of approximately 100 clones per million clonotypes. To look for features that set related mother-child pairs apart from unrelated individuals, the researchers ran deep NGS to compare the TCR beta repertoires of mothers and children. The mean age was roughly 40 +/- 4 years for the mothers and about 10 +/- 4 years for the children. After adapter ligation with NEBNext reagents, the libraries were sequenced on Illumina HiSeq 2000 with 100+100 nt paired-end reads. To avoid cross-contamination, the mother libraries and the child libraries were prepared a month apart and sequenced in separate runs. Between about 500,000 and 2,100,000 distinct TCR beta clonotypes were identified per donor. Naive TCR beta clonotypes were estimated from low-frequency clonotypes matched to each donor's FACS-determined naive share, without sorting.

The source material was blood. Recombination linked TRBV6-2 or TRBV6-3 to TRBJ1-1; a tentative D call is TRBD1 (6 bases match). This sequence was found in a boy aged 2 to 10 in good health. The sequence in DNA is TGTGCCAGCAGTAAGGACAGAAGTGACACTGAAGCTTTCTTT. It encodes CASSKDRSDTEAFF.